The 28 T cell receptor beta chains below come from one sample, sequenced in a study of T-cell reconstitution after alpha-beta-depleted transplantation in children. Preparing the TCRbeta library involved the use of unique molecular identifiers. TCRdb itself ran the PCR reads through MiXCR, one entry per CDR3 protein. The table shows about 490,000 distinct CDR3 sequences, with over 9.5% occurring only once. Sample: PBMCs, taken before TCRalphabeta/CD19-depleted stem cell transplant. The receptors come from a child under 10 years old with inherited bone marrow failure, due to receive a stem cell transplant.

This clonotype was counted ten times or more. This chain joins TRBV5-5 and TRBJ2-3; possibly TRBD2 for D (7 bases). The CDR3 runs 14 residues. Trimming cost V 4 bases and J 4 bases, with 13 bases left between them. Germline V lookup: CDR1 SGHKS, CDR2 YYEKEE (reference sequence). As DNA, the CDR3 is TGTGCCAGCAGCCTGTGGGGGGGCGCAGATACGCAGTATTTT. Translation gives CASSLWGGADTQYF.

This clonotype has a handful of counts. This rearrangement joins TRBV14 to TRBJ2-7, with 9 bases aligning to TRBD1. The CDR3 loop spans 15 amino acids. Germline V gene sequence: CDR1 SGHDN, CDR2 FVKESK. V dropped 4 bases and J dropped 6; count of bases not matched to a gene: 10. The CDR3: CASSLSGQGVGEQYF. As DNA, the CDR3 is TGTGCCAGCAGCCTTTCGGGACAGGGAGTTGGCGAGCAGTACTTC. Looking up the rest from reference TRBV14 and TRBJ2-7 gives the full variable domain: EAGVTQFPSHSVIEKGQTVTLRCDPISGHDNLYWYRRVMGKEIKFLLHFVKESKQDESGMPNNRFLAERTGGTYSTLKVQPAELEDSGVYFCASSLSGQGVGEQYFGPGTRLTVT.

This clonotype came up many times. This rearrangement joins TRBV28 to TRBJ2-7; 11 bases agree with TRBD1. Germline CDR1 is MDHEN and CDR2 is SYDVKM. After removal of 3 bases from V and 2 bases from J, the junction contained 3 bases not matched to a gene. The CDR3 runs to 15 residues. The chain's CDR3 is CASSLGDRGAYEQYF. The CDR3 nucleotides are TGTGCCAGCAGTTTGGGGGACAGGGGGGCCTACGAGCAGTACTTC.

Of note for this clonotype: A much larger clone differs by one base, so this may be a read error. The rearrangement joins TRBV20-1 to TRBJ2-1; 7 bases map to TRBD2. The CDR3 is made up of 16 amino acids. The germline V gene encodes CDR1 DFQATT and CDR2 SNEGSKA (reference sequence). The CDR3 reads CSARASGEGPYNQQFF. CDR3 bases: TGCAGTGCTAGAGCTTCGGGGGAGGGCCCCTACAATCAGCAGTTCTTC.

This clonotype appeared many times. The V and J genes are TRBV6-1 and TRBJ2-7; perhaps D is TRBD1 or TRBD2 (5 bases each). Per germline, CDR1 MNHNS and CDR2 SASEGT. The length of the CDR3 is 14 residues. The ends were cut back, 5 bases at V and 3 bases at J, with 14 bases in the middle. The CDR3 reads CASSTGTKYYEQYF. The CDR3 DNA reads TGTGCCAGCAGTACCGGGACGAAATACTACGAGCAGTACTTC.

The CDR3 sequence is CASSLGVDSSGNTIYF. CDR3 in DNA: TGTGCCAGCAGCTTAGGGGTAGACAGCTCTGGAAACACCATATATTTT. The chain links TRBV13 to TRBJ1-3, with D perhaps matching TRBD1 (5 bases). V lost 0 bases, J lost 0 bases, and 9 bases lay in between. CDR1 is PRHDT, CDR2 FYEKMQ, per germline (reference sequence). The CDR3 is 16 residues long.

This clonotype has at least ten counts. This chain links TRBV28 with TRBJ1-2; tentatively, D is TRBD1 (5 bases). The germline V gene encodes CDR1 MDHEN and CDR2 SYDVKM. The CDR3 is 15 amino acids. Trimming removed 4 bases at V and 2 bases at J, with 14 bases between. CDR3 coding DNA: TGTGCCAGCAGTTCCGGGGGTATCGGGAACTATGGCTACACCTTC. It translates to CASSSGGIGNYGYTF.

The rearrangement links TRBV18 to TRBJ2-7; 14 bases line up with TRBD2. Germline trimming cut 4 bases from V and 2 bases from J; bases unmatched to any gene: 1. CDR3 length: 15 amino acids. Per germline, CDR1 KGHSH and CDR2 LQKENI. CDR3 DNA: TGTGCCAGCTCACGGGGACTAGCGGGAGCCTACGAGCAGTACTTC. Its protein is CASSRGLAGAYEQYF.

This clonotype came up many times. This rearrangement joins TRBV6-2 or TRBV6-3 to TRBJ2-2; 7 bases agree with TRBD2. The ends lost 4 bases at V and 1 base at J; junction bases unmatched: 12. From germline, CDR1 is MNHEY and CDR2 SVGEGT. The CDR3 spans 18 residues. The CDR3 spells CASSSRQLAGMNTGELFF. The CDR3 bases are TGTGCCAGCAGTTCCCGACAGTTAGCGGGCATGAACACCGGGGAGCTGTTTTTT.

In this sample, this clonotype turned up once. V usage is TRBV25-1 and J usage is TRBJ2-1; no clear D gene. The CDR3 is 13 amino acids. CDR1 and CDR2 from the germline V gene are MGHDK and SYGVNS. The V end was cut by 10 bases, the J end by 1 base, with 11 bases between. DNA of the CDR3: TGTGCCACCGACGCTCCGTCCTACAATGAGCAGTTCTTC. Translated: CATDAPSYNEQFF.

This clonotype was counted only a few times. The CDR3 is CSATPFVDEQFF. The CDR3 coding sequence is TGCAGTGCCACCCCGTTTGTCGATGAGCAGTTCTTC. V usage is TRBV20-1 and J usage is TRBJ2-1; D gene uncertain. The CDR3 contains 12 residues. Germline V gene sequence: CDR1 DFQATT, CDR2 SNEGSKA (reference sequence). V was trimmed by 6 bases and J by 8 bases, leaving 14 bases between them.

The chain carries TRBV18 and TRBJ1-5, with D uncertain. CDR3 length: 17 residues. Per the germline V gene, CDR1 is KGHSH and CDR2 is LQKENI. The ends were cut back, 3 bases at V and 5 bases at J, with 20 bases in the middle. The CDR3 is CASSPEALSAMDQPQHF. The CDR3 DNA follows: TGTGCCAGCTCACCCGAGGCCCTCTCGGCGATGGATCAGCCCCAGCATTTT.

This clonotype has at least ten counts. The rearrangement joins TRBV11-2 to TRBJ1-4; D may be TRBD1 (6 bases). This CDR3 is 14 amino acids long. The germline CDR1 and CDR2 sequences are SGHAT and FQNNGV. V was pared by 0 bases and J by 7 bases, with 9 bases between. Here the CDR3 reads CASSLDWTAEKLFF. As DNA, the CDR3 is TGTGCCAGCAGCTTAGATTGGACAGCTGAAAAACTGTTTTTT.

This clonotype was observed many times. The CDR3, as DNA: TGTGCAAGTCGCAAAGACGGACTTGCGAAGAATATCTACGAGCAGTACTTC. This codes for CASRKDGLAKNIYEQYF. The V gene is TRBV12-2, the J gene TRBJ2-7; whether TRBD2, the table's D call, matches the DNA was not checked. TRBV12-2 is a pseudogene. This CDR3 has 17 residues.

This clonotype was detected ten times or more. The V gene is TRBV27, the J gene TRBJ2-7, with 10 bases that match TRBD1. Looked up from germline, CDR1 is MNHEY and CDR2 is SMNVEV (reference sequence). J gave up 6 bases and V 5 bases, and 7 bases lay outside the gene matches. This CDR3 has 14 residues. For the CDR3, the DNA is TGTGCCAGCAGTGTAGACAGGGGGCTGGTCGAGCAGTACTTC. Its translation is CASSVDRGLVEQYF.

This chain links TRBV19 with TRBJ1-5; a possible D gene is TRBD1 (6 bases). Germline V gene data show CDR1 as LNHDA and CDR2 as SQIVND (reference sequence). Trimming stripped 7 bases from V and 3 bases from J, with 16 bases between. The CDR3 extends over 15 amino acids. This CDR3 is CASTLGQTFNQPQHF. CDR3 nucleotide sequence: TGTGCCAGTACCCTAGGACAGACCTTCAATCAGCCCCAGCATTTT.

This clonotype was recorded many times. The V gene is TRBV9, the J gene TRBJ2-1; TRBD1 is a possible D gene (6 bases). This CDR3 spans 13 amino acids. Germline loops: CDR1 SGDLS, CDR2 YYNGEE. The germline V and J ends were trimmed by 3 bases and 9 bases, with 13 bases remaining between them. The CDR3 bases are TGTGCCAGCAGCGCGTACAGGGTTGCTGAGCAGTTCTTC. Translation gives CASSAYRVAEQFF. Using reference TRBV9 and TRBJ2-1 for the parts outside the CDR3, the full variable domain is DSGVTQTPKHLITATGQRVTLRCSPRSGDLSVYWYQQSLDQGLQFLIQYYNGEERAKGNILERFSAQQFPDLHSELNLSSLELGDSALYFCASSAYRVAEQFFGPGTRLTVL.

There are a few counts of this clonotype. The chain is built from TRBV4-3 and TRBJ1-6, with TRBD1 as a possible D gene (5 bases). This CDR3 spans 14 amino acids. Trimming shortened V by 1 base and J by 7 bases, and 8 bases separated the two germline ends. In germline, CDR1 is LGHNA, CDR2 YSLEER. This chain's CDR3 is CASSQVEGNSPLHF. DNA for the CDR3: TGCGCCAGCAGCCAAGTTGAGGGGAATTCACCCCTCCACTTT.

On this clonotype: A much larger clone lies a single base off, so this may be a read error. The V and J genes are TRBV9 and TRBJ2-3; 10 bases fit TRBD2. Unmatched junction bases numbered 6, after V lost 3 bases and J lost 5 bases. The CDR3 has 15 residues. CDR1 and CDR2 from the germline V gene are SGDLS and YYNGEE. Here the CDR3 reads CASSAELAGRDTQYF. The CDR3 region has the DNA TGTGCCAGCAGCGCGGAACTAGCGGGAAGAGATACGCAGTATTTT.

This clonotype was observed many times. This CDR3 is CSVVAATDTQYF. The CDR3, as DNA: TGCAGCGTTGTCGCGGCCACAGATACGCAGTATTTT. The chain employs TRBV29-1 and TRBJ2-3; no clear D gene. Between the trimmed V and J ends, which lost 4 bases and 2 bases, there was a span of 7 bases. This CDR3 is built from 12 residues. Germline CDR1 and CDR2: SQVTM and ANQGSEA.

This clonotype was seen at least ten times. The gene calls are TRBV7-2 and TRBJ1-2, with TRBD1 matching over 8 bases. Looked up from germline, CDR1 is SGHTA and CDR2 is FQGNSA. Losses at the gene ends were 5 bases for V and 6 bases for J; bases not matched to a gene: 5. The CDR3 covers 13 residues. CDR3 nucleotides: TGTGCCAGCAGCCAAGGACAGGGAAATGGCTACACCTTC. It translates to CASSQGQGNGYTF.

The chain employs TRBV7-2 and TRBJ2-5; D uncertain. Germline-derived CDR1 and CDR2 are SGHTA and FQGNSA. Trimming shortened V by 3 bases and J by 0 bases, and 5 bases separated the two germline ends. The CDR3 totals 13 residues. CDR3 sequence reads: CASSFLDQETQYF. CDR3 DNA: TGTGCCAGCAGCTTTTTGGACCAAGAGACCCAGTACTTC.

This clonotype was found many times. The chain has TRBV11-2 and TRBJ2-7, with D perhaps TRBD1 (6 bases). Trimming took 5 bases from V and 0 from J, leaving 17 bases between them. Germline V lookup: CDR1 SGHAT, CDR2 FQNNGV. The CDR3 is made up of 16 amino acids. The CDR3 protein is CASSLGPGHSSYEQYF. The CDR3 region has the DNA TGTGCCAGCAGCCTAGGACCGGGACACAGCTCCTACGAGCAGTACTTC.

The table lists this clonotype with many counts. This chain uses TRBV28 with TRBJ2-5, with 8 bases matching TRBD2. CDR3 length equals 14 residues. The V gene end was trimmed by 5 bases and the J gene end by 1 base; junction bases not matched to a gene: 3. The germline V gene has CDR1 MDHEN and CDR2 SYDVKM. Here the CDR3 DNA reads TGTGCCAGCAGTCCTGCGGGGGGCCAAGAGACCCAGTACTTC. Residues: CASSPAGGQETQYF.

In this sample, this clonotype turned up a few times. The chain employs TRBV5-6 and TRBJ2-7; D not certain. The germline CDR1 and CDR2 sequences are SGHDT and YYEEEE. V lost 2 bases to trimming and J lost 7 bases, with 7 bases between them. The length of the CDR3 is 11 residues. CDR3 sequence (DNA): TGTGCCAGCAGCTTTTCCAGGGAGCAGTACTTC. Amino acid sequence: CASSFSREQYF.

This clonotype showed up many times. The chain joins TRBV18 to TRBJ2-1; D not resolved. The CDR3 length is 15 residues. Trimming pared 1 base from V and 5 bases from J, leaving 12 bases between. Germline lookup yields CDR1 KGHSH and CDR2 LQKENI. CDR3 bases: TGTGCCAGCTCACCACTCCTCCGGCAAGACAATGAGCAGTTCTTC. This gives the protein CASSPLLRQDNEQFF.

This clonotype came up many times. The chain joins TRBV2 to TRBJ2-3, with 9 bases that match TRBD2. This CDR3 is built from 17 residues. Trimming removed 6 bases from V and 2 bases from J; junction bases left unmatched: 12. Germline assignment: CDR1 SNHLY and CDR2 FYNNEI. CDR3 residues: CASSGAAASGITDTQYF. The CDR3 DNA reads TGTGCCAGCAGCGGAGCGGCGGCTAGCGGGATCACAGATACGCAGTATTTT.

This clonotype was picked up a small number of times. The chain couples TRBV6-6 to TRBJ1-2; D gene unclear. This CDR3 region has 13 residues. V shed 2 bases and J shed 3 bases, with 7 bases lying between them. Germline CDR1 is MNHNY and CDR2 is SVGAGI (reference sequence). The CDR3 sequence is CASSYGTYYGYTF. Written as DNA, the CDR3 is TGTGCCAGCAGTTACGGCACCTACTATGGCTACACCTTC.